The source of this T cell receptor beta chain is a study of blood T cells in healthy people across ages. Next came a second PCR, run for about 7 to 12 cycles, which used a sample-barcoded 5' primer along with a J-beta primer mix. One entry per CDR3 protein, called by TCRdb with MiXCR from the 5' RACE reads. The profile shows about 500,000 distinct CDR3 sequences, around 24% of them singletons. The V gene lost 1 base and the J gene lost 6 bases, with 14 bases spanning the gap. There are 15 residues in the CDR3. Germline loops: CDR1 SGHRS, CDR2 YFSETQ. The sample was also reused in another study, on T cells of mothers and their children.

Sequencing input: blood. This chain links TRBV5-1 with TRBJ1-5; no reliable D call. The sequence came from a boy aged 5-17 years in good health. CDR3 in amino acids: CASSLNPGLGQPQHF. The CDR3 DNA is TGCGCCAGCAGCTTGAACCCAGGATTGGGTCAGCCCCAGCATTTT. The full variable domain, in which reference TRBV5-1 and TRBJ1-5 provide the parts outside the CDR3, is KAGVTQTPRYLIKTRGQQVTLSCSPISGHRSVSWYQQTPGQGLQFLFEYFSETQRNKGNFPGRFSGRQFSNSRSEMNVSTLELGDSALYLCASSLNPGLGQPQHFGDGTRLSIL.